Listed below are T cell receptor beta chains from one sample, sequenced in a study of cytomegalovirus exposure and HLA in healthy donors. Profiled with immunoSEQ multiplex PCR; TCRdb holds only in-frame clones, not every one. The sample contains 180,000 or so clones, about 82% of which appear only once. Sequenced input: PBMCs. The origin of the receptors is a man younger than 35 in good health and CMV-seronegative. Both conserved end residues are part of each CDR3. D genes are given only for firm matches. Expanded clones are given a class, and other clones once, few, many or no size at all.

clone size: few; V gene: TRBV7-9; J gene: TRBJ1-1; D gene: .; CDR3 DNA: TGTGCCAGCAGCTGGGACAATGCAGGGGTAGCTGAAGCTTTCTTT; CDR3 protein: CASSWDNAGVAEAFF
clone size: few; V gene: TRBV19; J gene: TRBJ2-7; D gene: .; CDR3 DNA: TGTGCCAGTAGTAGGGTAGACAGCTACGAGCAGTACTTC; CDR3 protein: CASSRVDSYEQYF
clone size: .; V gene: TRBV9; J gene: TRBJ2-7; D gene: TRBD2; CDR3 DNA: TGTGCCAGCAGCGTTTTGGGGGGGTCGTACGAGCAGTACTTC; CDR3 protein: CASSVLGGSYEQYF
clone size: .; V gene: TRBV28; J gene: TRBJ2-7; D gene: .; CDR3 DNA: TGTGCCAGCAGTTTGTGGCAGCGAGGCTACGAGCAGTACTTC; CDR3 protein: CASSLWQRGYEQYF
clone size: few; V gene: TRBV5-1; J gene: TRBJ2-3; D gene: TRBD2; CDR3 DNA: TGCGCCAGCAGCTATAAAGGGGGACTAGCGGGGGACACAGATACGCAGTATTTT; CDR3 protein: CASSYKGGLAGDTDTQYF
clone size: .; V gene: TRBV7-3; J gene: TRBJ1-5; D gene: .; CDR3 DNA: TGTGCCAGCAGCTCCTCCAGGGCTCAGCCCCAGCATTTT; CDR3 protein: CASSSSRAQPQHF
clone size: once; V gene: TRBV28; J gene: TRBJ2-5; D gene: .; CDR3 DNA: TGTGCCAGCACCGTGAGGGCTGGGGTTCAAGAGACCCAGTACTTC; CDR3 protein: CASTVRAGVQETQYF
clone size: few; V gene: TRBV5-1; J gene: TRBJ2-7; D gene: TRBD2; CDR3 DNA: TGCGCCAGCAGCTATTACGGACTAGCGGACTCCTACGAGCAGTACTTC; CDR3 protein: CASSYYGLADSYEQYF
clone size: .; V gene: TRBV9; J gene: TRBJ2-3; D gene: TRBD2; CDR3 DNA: TGTGCCAGCAGCGTAAGCCCCGGCGCTAGCGGGATTACAGATACGCAGTATTTT; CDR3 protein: CASSVSPGASGITDTQYF
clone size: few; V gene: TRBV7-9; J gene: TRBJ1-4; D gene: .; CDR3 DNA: TGTGCCAGCAGTCGGACAGCGAATGAAAAACTGTTTTTT; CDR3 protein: CASSRTANEKLFF
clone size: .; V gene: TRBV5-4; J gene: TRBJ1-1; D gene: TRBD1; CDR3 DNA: TGTGCCAGCAGCCCCAGGACAGGGCTCACTGAAGCTTTCTTT; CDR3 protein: CASSPRTGLTEAFF
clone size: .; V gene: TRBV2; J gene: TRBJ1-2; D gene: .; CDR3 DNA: TGTGCCAGCAGCGCAGGCTGGGGACTTAACTATGGCTACACCTTC; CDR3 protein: CASSAGWGLNYGYTF
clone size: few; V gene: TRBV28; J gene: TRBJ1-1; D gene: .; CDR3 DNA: TGTGCCAGCAGTTCGACCCTAGCGGGAGCTTTCTTT; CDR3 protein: CASSSTLAGAFF
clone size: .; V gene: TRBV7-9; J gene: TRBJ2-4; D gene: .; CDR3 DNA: TGTGCCAGCAGCCTAGGATCCGGGATTGCGGAAAACATTCAGTACTTC; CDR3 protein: CASSLGSGIAENIQYF
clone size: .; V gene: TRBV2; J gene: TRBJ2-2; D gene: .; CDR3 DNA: TGTGCCAGCAGTGATCGGCTAGCGAACACCGGGGAGCTGTTTTTT; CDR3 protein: CASSDRLANTGELFF
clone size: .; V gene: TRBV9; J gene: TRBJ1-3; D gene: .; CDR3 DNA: TGTGCCAGCAGGCCTACAGGTACTAATGGAAACACCATATATTTT; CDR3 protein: CASRPTGTNGNTIYF
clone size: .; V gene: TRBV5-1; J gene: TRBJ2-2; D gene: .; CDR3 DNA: TGCGCCAGCAGCCCCCTCACAGGGTCCGCCGGGGAGCTGTTTTTT; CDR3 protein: CASSPLTGSAGELFF
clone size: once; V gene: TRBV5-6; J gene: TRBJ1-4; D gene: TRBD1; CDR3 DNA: TGTGCCAGCAGCTTGGCCAGACAGGGTGGTTGGAGGACTAATGAAAAACTGTTTTTT; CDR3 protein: CASSLARQGGWRTNEKLFF
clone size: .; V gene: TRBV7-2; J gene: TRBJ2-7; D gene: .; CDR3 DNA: TGTGCCAGCAGCTCACTTGACAGGCTAGCCGAGCAGTACTTC; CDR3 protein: CASSSLDRLAEQYF
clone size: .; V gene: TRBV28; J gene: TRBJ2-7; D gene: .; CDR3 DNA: TGTGCCAGCGAAGGACTTTTCTACGAGCAGTACTTC; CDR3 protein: CASEGLFYEQYF
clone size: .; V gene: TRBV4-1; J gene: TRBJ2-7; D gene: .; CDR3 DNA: TGCGCCAGCAGCCAAGATCCGGGAACCTACGAGCAGTACTTC; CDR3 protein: CASSQDPGTYEQYF
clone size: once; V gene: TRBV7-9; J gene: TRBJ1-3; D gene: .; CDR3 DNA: TGTGCCAGCAGCTTAGTACGGGAGAGCTCTGGAAACACCATATATTTT; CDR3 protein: CASSLVRESSGNTIYF
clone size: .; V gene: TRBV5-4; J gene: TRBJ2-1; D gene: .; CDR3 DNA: TGTGCCAGCAGCTTGGGAAGCGGGCGCGATGAGCAGTTCTTC; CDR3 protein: CASSLGSGRDEQFF
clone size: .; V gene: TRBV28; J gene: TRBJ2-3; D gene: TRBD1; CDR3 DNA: TGTGCCAGCAGGAGGGGGCGCGCAGATACGCAGTATTTT; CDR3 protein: CASRRGRADTQYF
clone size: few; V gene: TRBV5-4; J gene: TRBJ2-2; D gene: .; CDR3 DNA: TGTGCCAGCAGCCCATCTACAGGGAAGGGGATCACCGGGGAGCTGTTTTTT; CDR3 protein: CASSPSTGKGITGELFF
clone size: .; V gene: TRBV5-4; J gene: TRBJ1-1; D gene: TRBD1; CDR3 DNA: TGTGCCAGCAGTCCAGGGGGCGGAACTGAAGCTTTCTTT; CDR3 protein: CASSPGGGTEAFF
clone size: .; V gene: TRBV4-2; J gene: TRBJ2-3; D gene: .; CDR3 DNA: TGTGCCAGCAGCTCCCTCGCGGAGAGCACAGATACGCAGTATTTT; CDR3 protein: CASSSLAESTDTQYF
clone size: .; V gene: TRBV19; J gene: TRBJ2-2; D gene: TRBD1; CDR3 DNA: TGTGCCAGTAGTTCGGGACAGGGAAGCACCGGGGAGCTGTTTTTT; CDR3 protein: CASSSGQGSTGELFF
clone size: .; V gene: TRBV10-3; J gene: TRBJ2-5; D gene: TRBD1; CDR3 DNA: TGTGCCATCAGTGGCGGGACAGGGACTCAAGAGACCCAGTACTTC; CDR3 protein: CAISGGTGTQETQYF
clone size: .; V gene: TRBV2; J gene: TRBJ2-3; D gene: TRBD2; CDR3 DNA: TGTGCCAGCAGTGAAGCGCGTGCGGGGGAGGTAGATACGCAGTATTTT; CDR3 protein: CASSEARAGEVDTQYF
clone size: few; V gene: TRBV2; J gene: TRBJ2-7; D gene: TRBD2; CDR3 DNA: TGTGCCAGCAGTGTAGCGGGGGGGGACTACGAGCAGTACTTC; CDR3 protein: CASSVAGGDYEQYF
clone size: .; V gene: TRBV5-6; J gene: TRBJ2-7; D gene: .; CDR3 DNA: TGTGCCAGCAGCAATAGCGGTTCGCATTTCGAGCAGTACTTC; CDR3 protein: CASSNSGSHFEQYF
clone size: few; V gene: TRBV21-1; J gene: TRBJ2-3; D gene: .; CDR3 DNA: TGTGCCAGCAGCAAAAAGGGACAGGGATCGGCAGATACGCAGTATTTT; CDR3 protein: CASSKKGQGSADTQYF
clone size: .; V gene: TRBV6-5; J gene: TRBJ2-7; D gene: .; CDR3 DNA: TGTGCCAGCAGTTACGAAAGGACAGTACCATTC; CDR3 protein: CASSYERTVPF
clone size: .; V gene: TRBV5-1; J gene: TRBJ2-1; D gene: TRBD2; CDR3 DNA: TGCGCCAGCAGCTTGGTGCCTAGCGGGGGGCCCGATGAGCAGTTCTTC; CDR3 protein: CASSLVPSGGPDEQFF
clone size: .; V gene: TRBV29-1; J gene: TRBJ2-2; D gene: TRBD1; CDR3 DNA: TGCAGCGCCCCTTCAACCGGGACAGGGGGATCCGGGGAGCTGTTTTTT; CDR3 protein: CSAPSTGTGGSGELFF
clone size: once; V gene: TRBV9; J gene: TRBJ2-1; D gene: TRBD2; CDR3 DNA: TGTGCCAGCAGCGTAAGCGGGAGGGCCGGGGATGAGCAGTTCTTC; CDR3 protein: CASSVSGRAGDEQFF
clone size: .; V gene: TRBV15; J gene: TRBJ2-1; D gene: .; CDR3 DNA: TGTGCCACCAGCAGAGACAGGGAGGTATATGAGCAGTTCTTC; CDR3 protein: CATSRDREVYEQFF
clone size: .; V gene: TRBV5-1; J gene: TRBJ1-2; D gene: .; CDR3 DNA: TGCGCCAGCAGCTTGGATCCAGGACAAGCTAACTATGGCTACACCTTC; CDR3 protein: CASSLDPGQANYGYTF
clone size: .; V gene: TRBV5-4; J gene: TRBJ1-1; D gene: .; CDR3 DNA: TGTGCCAGCAGCTTGCCTCAGGAGGGCACTGAAGCTTTCTTT; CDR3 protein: CASSLPQEGTEAFF
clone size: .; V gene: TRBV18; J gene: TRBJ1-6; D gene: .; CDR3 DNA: TGTGCCAGCTCACCTGACATGGGTTATAATTCACCCCTCCACTTT; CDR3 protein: CASSPDMGYNSPLHF
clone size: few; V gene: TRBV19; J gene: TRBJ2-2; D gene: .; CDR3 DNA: TGTGCCAGTAGTATAGGACGGGGCACCGGGGAGCTGTTTTTT; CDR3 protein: CASSIGRGTGELFF
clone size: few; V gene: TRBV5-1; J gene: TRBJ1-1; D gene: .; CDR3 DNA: TGCGCCAGCAGCTTTTCGGGACTCCTGAACACTGAAGCTTTCTTT; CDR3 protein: CASSFSGLLNTEAFF
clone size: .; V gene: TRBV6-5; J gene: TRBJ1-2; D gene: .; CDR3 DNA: TGTGCCAGCAGCAGCGGGCATGATACCTATGGCTACACCTTC; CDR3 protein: CASSSGHDTYGYTF